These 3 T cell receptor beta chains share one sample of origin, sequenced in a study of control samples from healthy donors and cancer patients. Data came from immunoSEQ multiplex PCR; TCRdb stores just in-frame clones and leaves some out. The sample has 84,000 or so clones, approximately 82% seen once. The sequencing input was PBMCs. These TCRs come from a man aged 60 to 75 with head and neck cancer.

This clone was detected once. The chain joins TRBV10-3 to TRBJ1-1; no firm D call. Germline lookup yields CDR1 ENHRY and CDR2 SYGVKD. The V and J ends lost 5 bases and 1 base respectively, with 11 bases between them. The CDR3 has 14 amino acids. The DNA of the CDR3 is TGTGCCATCAGTCCCACGACAAGGAACACTGAAGCTTTCTTT. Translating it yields CAISPTTRNTEAFF.

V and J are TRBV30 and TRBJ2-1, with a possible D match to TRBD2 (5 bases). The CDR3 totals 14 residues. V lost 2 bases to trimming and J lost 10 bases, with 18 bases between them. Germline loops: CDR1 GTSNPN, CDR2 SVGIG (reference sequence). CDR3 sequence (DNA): TGTGCCTGGAGTAAAATGGTGCGGGCAGGAGAGCAGTTCTTC. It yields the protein CAWSKMVRAGEQFF.

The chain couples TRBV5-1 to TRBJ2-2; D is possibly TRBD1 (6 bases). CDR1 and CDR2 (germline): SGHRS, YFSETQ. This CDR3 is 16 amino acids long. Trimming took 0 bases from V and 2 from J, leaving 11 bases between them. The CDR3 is CASSLAGHINTGELFF. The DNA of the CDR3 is TGCGCCAGCAGCTTGGCGGGACACATTAACACCGGGGAGCTGTTTTTT. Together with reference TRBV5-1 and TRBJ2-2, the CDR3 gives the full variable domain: KAGVTQTPRYLIKTRGQQVTLSCSPISGHRSVSWYQQTPGQGLQFLFEYFSETQRNKGNFPGRFSGRQFSNSRSEMNVSTLELGDSALYLCASSLAGHINTGELFFGEGSRLTVL.